This T cell receptor (beta chain) was identified during a study of T cell repertoires in cytomegalovirus infection. Study overall: An indication of both CMV infection and matching HLA type came from public TCR beta signatures.

In this sample, this clonotype turned up a few times. Its antigen is still unknown. TCRdb processed the reads anew with MiXCR; each CDR3 protein has one entry. The sample gives 400,000 or so distinct CDR3 sequences, approximately 33% of which show up once; roughly 15% is in the top ten. Broader study findings: The cumulative frequency of public TCR beta families identified carriers of CMV plus the relevant HLA. The response measured ex vivo was dominated by TCR beta clonotypes (HLA-C-restricted and CMV-specific).

The clonotype originates from a human donor in good health (CMV status not recorded). Some clones in this sample may be carry-over from other donors' samples. The sequenced material came from PBMCs.

The CDR3 sequence is CASSPKGAWEKLFF. CDR3 DNA: TGTGCCAGCAGCCCCAAGGGGGCATGGGAAAAACTGTTTTTT. The chain employs TRBV4-2 and TRBJ1-4; TRBD1 agrees at 7 bases. This CDR3 has 14 residues. Per germline, CDR1 LGHNA and CDR2 YNFKEQ. J lost 8 bases, V lost 4 bases, and 7 bases had no gene match.